Sequencing of this T cell receptor (beta chain) was carried out in a study of T-cell memory formation after mild COVID-19. Constant-segment primers served in 5'RACE that generated TCR alpha and TCR beta cDNA libraries bearing sample barcodes and UMIs. In TCRdb, the 5' RACE reads were re-called with MiXCR into one record per CDR3 protein. This repertoire shows roughly 550,000 distinct CDR3 sequences, roughly 22% found once; its top ten account for around 12%. The CDR3 consists of 15 residues. V shed 6 bases and J shed 5 bases, with 14 bases lying between them. Per germline, CDR1 SGHVS and CDR2 FNYEAQ. This clonotype was detected only a few times. Its antigen is undetermined. Overall study findings and caveats: A subset of responding clones appeared in pre-infection memory, suggesting cross-reactive memory joined. Contracting CD4+ clones were located mainly in CM and EM, and CD8+ clones in EMRA.

The receptor's source is an adult woman who had mild COVID-19 (a few samples of this study predate the infection). Cell type and time point are not known. What was sequenced was PBMCs or a T cell subset sorted from them (not recorded which). The chain employs TRBV7-6 and TRBJ1-6; D not certain. The CDR3: CASRLNMADNSPLHF. CDR3 bases: TGTGCCAGCAGGTTAAACATGGCCGATAATTCACCCCTCCACTTT.